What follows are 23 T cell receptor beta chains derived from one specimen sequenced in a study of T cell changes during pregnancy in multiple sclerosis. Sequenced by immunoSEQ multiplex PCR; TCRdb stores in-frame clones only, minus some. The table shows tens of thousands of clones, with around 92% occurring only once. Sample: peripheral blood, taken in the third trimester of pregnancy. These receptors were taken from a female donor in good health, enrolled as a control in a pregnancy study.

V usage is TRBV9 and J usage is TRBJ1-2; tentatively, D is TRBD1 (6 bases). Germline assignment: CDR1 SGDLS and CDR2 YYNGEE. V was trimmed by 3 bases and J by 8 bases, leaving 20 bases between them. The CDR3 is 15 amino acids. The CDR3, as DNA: TGTGCCAGCAGCGGGAATCAACAGGGTGTTGGGGGCTACACCTTC. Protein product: CASSGNQQGVGGYTF. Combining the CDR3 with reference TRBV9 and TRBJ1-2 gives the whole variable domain DSGVTQTPKHLITATGQRVTLRCSPRSGDLSVYWYQQSLDQGLQFLIQYYNGEERAKGNILERFSAQQFPDLHSELNLSSLELGDSALYFCASSGNQQGVGGYTFGSGTRLTVV.

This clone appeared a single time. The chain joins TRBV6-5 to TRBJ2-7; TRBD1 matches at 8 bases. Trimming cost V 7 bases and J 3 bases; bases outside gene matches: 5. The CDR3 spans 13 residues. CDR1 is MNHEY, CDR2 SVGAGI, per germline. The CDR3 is CASTLGQGYEQYF. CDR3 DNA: TGTGCCAGCACCCTCGGACAGGGCTACGAGCAGTACTTC.

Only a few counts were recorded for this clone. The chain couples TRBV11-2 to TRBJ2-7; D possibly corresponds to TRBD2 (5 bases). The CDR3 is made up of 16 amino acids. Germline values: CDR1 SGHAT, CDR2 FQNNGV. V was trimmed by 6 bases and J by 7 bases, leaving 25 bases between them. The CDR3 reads CASRDETGSTFWEQYF. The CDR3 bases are TGTGCCAGCAGGGACGAGACGGGATCAACCTTTTGGGAGCAGTACTTC.

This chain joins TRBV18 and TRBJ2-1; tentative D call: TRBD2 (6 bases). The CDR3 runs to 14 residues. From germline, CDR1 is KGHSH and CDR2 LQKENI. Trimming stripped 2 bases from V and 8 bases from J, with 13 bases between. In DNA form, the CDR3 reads TGTGCCAGCTCACCAGCGGGACTCGTCGATGAGCAGTTCTTC. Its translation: CASSPAGLVDEQFF.

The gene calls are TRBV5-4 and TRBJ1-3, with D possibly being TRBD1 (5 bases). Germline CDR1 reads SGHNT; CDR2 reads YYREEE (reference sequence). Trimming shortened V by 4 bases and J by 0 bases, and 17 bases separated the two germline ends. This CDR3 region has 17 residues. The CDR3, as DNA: TGTGCCAGCAGCCTCCGGGGGGTGGGAACCTCTGGAAACACCATATATTTT. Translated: CASSLRGVGTSGNTIYF.

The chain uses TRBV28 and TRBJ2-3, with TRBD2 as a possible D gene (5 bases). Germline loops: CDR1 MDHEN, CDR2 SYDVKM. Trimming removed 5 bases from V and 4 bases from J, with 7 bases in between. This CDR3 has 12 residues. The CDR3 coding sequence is TGTGCCAGCAGTGGGAGTGCAGATACGCAGTATTTT. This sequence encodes CASSGSADTQYF.

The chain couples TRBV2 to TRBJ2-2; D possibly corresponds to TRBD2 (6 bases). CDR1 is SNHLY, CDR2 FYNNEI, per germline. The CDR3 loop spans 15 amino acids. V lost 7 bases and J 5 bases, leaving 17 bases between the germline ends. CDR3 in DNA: TGTGCCAGCAACCGGGAACCCGGGGGAACCGGGGAGCTGTTTTTT. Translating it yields CASNREPGGTGELFF.

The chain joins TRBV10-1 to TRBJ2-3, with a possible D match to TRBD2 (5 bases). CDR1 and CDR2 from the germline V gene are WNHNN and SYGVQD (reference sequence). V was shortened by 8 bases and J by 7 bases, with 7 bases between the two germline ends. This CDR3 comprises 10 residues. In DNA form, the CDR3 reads TGCGCCAGCCGGAGGAATACGCAGTATTTT. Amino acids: CASRRNTQYF.

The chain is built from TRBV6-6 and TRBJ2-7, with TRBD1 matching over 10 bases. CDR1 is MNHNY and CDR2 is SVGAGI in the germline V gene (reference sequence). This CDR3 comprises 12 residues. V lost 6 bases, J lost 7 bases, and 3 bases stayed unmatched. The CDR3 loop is CASSRDRGEQYF. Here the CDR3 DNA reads TGTGCCAGCAGCCGGGACAGGGGAGAGCAGTACTTC.

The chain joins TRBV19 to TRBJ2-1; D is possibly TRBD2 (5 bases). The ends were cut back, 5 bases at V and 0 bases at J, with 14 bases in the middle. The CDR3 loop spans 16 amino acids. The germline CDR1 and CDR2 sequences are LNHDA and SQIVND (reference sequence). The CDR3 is CASSALMGSSYNEQFF. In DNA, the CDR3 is TGTGCCAGTAGTGCCTTAATGGGGAGCTCCTACAATGAGCAGTTCTTC.

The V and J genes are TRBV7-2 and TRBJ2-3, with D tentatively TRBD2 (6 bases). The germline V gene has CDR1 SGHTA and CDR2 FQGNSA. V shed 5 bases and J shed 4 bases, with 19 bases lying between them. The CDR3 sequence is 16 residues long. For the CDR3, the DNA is TGTGCCAGCAGCGTGGGAAACGCGGGATCGGCAGATACGCAGTATTTT. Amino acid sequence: CASSVGNAGSADTQYF.

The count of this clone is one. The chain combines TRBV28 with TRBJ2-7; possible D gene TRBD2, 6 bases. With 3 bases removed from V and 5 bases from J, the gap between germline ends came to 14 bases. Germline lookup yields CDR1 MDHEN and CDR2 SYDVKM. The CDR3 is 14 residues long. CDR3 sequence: CASSLFLAVNEQYF. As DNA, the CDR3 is TGTGCCAGCAGTTTGTTCTTAGCGGTGAACGAGCAGTACTTC. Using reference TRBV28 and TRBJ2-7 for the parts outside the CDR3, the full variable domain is DVKVTQSSRYLVKRTGEKVFLECVQDMDHENMFWYRQDPGLGLRLIYFSYDVKMKEKGDIPEGYSVSREKKERFSLILESASTNQTSMYLCASSLFLAVNEQYFGPGTRLTVT.

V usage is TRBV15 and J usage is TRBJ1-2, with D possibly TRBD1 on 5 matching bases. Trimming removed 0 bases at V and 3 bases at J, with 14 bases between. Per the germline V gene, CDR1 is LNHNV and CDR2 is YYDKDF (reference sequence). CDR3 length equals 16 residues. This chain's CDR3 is CATSRDQSGLDYGYTF. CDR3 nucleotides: TGTGCCACCAGCAGAGATCAGTCAGGGCTGGACTATGGCTACACCTTC.

CDR3 region: CASSFGAGDSYEQYF. The DNA of the CDR3 is TGTGCCAGCAGTTTTGGAGCGGGTGACTCCTACGAGCAGTACTTC. This sequence joins TRBV27 and TRBJ2-7; D may be TRBD2 (6 bases). CDR1 is MNHEY and CDR2 is SMNVEV in the germline V gene (reference sequence). Between the trimmed V and J ends, which lost 3 bases and 0 bases, there was a span of 12 bases. This CDR3 is 15 amino acids long.

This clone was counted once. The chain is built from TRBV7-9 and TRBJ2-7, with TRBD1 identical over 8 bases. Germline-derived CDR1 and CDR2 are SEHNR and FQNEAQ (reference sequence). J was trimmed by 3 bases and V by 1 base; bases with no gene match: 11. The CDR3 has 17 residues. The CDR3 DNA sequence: TGTGCCAGCAGCTTAGTCGTGGGGTTCGGACAGGGCTACGAGCAGTACTTC. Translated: CASSLVVGFGQGYEQYF.

The CDR3 protein is CATSLRGNNEQFF. Here the CDR3 DNA reads TGTGCCACTTCTTTGAGGGGGAACAATGAGCAGTTCTTC. The chain has TRBV19 and TRBJ2-1; tentatively, D is TRBD1 (6 bases). Germline loops: CDR1 LNHDA, CDR2 SQIVND (reference sequence). The V gene lost 10 bases and the J gene lost 5 bases, with 15 bases spanning the gap. This CDR3 has 13 amino acids.

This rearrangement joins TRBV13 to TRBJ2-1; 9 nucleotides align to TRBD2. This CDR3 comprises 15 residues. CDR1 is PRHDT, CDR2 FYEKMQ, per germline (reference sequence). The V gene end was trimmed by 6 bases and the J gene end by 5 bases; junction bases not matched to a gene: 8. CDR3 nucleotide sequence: TGTGCCAGCAGTCTAAGCGGGGGGTGGGACAATGAGCAGTTCTTC. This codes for CASSLSGGWDNEQFF.

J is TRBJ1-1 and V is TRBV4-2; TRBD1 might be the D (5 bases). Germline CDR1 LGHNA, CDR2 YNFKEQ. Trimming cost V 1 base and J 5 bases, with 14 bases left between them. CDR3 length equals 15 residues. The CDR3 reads CASSQAEGGGTEAFF. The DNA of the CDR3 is TGTGCCAGCAGCCAAGCGGAAGGTGGGGGGACTGAAGCTTTCTTT.

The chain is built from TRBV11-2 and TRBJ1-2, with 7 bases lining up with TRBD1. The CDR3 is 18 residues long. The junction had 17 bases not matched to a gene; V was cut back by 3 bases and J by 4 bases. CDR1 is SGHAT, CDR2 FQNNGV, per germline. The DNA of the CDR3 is TGTGCCAGCAGCTTCAGGTTAGGGGGCGCCCCCGGTACCTATGGCTACACCTTC. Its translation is CASSFRLGGAPGTYGYTF.

In DNA, the CDR3 is TGTGCCAGCAGCGTCCAGCGGGAGGTTTACAATGAGCAGTTCTTC. This gives the protein CASSVQREVYNEQFF. The gene calls are TRBV9 and TRBJ2-1; 9 positions agree with TRBD2. Germline lookup yields CDR1 SGDLS and CDR2 YYNGEE. The CDR3 is 15 residues long. With V trimmed by 2 bases and J by 4 bases, 4 bases remained unmatched.

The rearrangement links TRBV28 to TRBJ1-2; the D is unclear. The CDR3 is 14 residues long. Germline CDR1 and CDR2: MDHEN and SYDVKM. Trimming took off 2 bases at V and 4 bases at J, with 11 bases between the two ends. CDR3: CASSLKAAPYGYTF. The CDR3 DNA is TGTGCCAGCAGTTTAAAAGCCGCCCCCTATGGCTACACCTTC.

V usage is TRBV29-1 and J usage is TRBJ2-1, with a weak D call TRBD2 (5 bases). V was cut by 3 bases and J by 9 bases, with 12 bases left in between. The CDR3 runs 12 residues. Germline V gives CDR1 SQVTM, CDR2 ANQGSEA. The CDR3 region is CSVDFGRGEQFF. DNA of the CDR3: TGCAGCGTTGACTTCGGTCGGGGTGAGCAGTTCTTC.

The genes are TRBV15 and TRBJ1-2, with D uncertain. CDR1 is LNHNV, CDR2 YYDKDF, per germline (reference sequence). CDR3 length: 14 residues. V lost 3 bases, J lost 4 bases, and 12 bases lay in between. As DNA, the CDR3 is TGTGCCACCAGCAGCGAGGGCAGGTCCTATGGCTACACCTTC. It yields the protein CATSSEGRSYGYTF.